By sample fraction, the clone carrying this T cell receptor beta chain is medium-sized. Other DNA sequences from this sample encode an identical CDR3 as well. This specimen belongs to a study of metastatic and nonmetastatic thyroid tumors. Thyroid surgery was preceded by no treatment in any patient. TCRdb called clones again from the PCR reads with MiXCR. This table holds 20,000 or so clones, approximately 15% found once. The TCR was taken from a female donor with papillary thyroid cancer or a benign thyroid nodule (not recorded which). Some clones in this sample may be carry-over from other donors' samples. Sequencing was done on a sample of tumor tissue.

Here the CDR3 DNA reads TGCGCCAGCAGCTTGGCGGGGGGCGCTGGGGCCAACGTCCTGACTTTC. Translated, it gives CASSLAGGAGANVLTF. The rearrangement joins TRBV5-1 to TRBJ2-6; a weak D match, TRBD2 (7 bases). The CDR3 extends over 16 amino acids. Germline CDR1 SGHRS, CDR2 YFSETQ. Deletions cut 0 bases from V and 2 bases from J, with 9 bases between.